Many counts were recorded for the clone carrying this T cell receptor (beta chain). The antigen is undetermined. RNA transcripts yielded amplified TCR beta CDR3 regions. HTBI primers were the set used in a first-round RT-PCR of the TCR CDR3. TCRdb reprocessed the multiplex PCR reads via MiXCR and lists one record per CDR3 protein. The top ten clones hold 17% of a sample with fewer than 600,000 distinct CDR3 sequences, about 15% of them seen once. The V gene's germline CDR1 is GTSNPN and CDR2 SVGIG (reference sequence). This CDR3 is 15 amino acids long. V trimming: 1 base; J trimming: 1 base; junction bases outside the gene matches: 6. The sample originates from a study of T cells in Graves' hyperthyroidism and ophthalmopathy. Study-level points and caveats: Patients with ophthalmopathy were separated from those with stable hyperthyroidism by a 13 V-J model.

The specimen was blood. The chain joins TRBV30 to TRBJ1-2; 7 bases agree with TRBD1. The sequence was collected from a woman under 30 with Graves' hyperthyroidism. The CDR3 nucleotides read TGTGCCTGGAGTGAAGGACAGGCGAATAACTATGGCTACACCTTC. Its protein is CAWSEGQANNYGYTF.